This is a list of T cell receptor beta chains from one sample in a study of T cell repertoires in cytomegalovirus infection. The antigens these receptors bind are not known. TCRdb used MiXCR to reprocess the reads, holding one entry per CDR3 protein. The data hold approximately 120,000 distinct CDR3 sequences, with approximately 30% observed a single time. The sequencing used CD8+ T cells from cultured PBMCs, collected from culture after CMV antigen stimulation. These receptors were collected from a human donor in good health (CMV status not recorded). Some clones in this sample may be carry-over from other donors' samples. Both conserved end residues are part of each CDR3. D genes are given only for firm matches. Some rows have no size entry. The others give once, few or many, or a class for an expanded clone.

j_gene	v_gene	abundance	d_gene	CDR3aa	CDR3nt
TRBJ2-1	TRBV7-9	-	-	CASSPGLYEQFF	TGTGCCAGCAGCCCCGGGCTATATGAGCAGTTCTTC
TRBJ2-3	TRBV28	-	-	CASSLRASRDTQYF	TGTGCCAGCAGTTTACGGGCCTCCCGAGATACGCAGTATTTT
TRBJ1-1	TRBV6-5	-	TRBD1	CASSYSQGGNEAFF	TGTGCCAGCAGTTACTCGCAGGGGGGGAATGAAGCTTTCTTT
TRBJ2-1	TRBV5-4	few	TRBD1	CASSTGQGAGNEQFF	TGTGCCAGCAGCACGGGACAGGGGGCGGGCAATGAGCAGTTCTTC
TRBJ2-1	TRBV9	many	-	CASSVASPGDEQFF	TGTGCCAGCAGCGTAGCTTCTCCGGGGGATGAGCAGTTCTTC
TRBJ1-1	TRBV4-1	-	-	CASSRTDRRRVMMNTEAFF	TGCGCCAGCAGCCGGACCGACCGGCGGAGGGTCATGATGAACACTGAAGCTTTCTTT
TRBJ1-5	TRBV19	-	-	CASTQVGADRQPQHF	TGTGCCTCGACCCAGGTGGGGGCTGATCGACAGCCCCAGCATTTT
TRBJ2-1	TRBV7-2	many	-	CASSPSVNEQFF	TGTGCCAGCAGCCCCTCAGTGAATGAGCAGTTCTTC
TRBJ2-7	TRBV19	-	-	CASSYTLGRYEQYF	TGTGCCAGTAGCTACACACTCGGACGCTACGAGCAGTACTTC
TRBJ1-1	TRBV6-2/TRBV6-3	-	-	CASSEFLQGGSGMNTEAFF	TGTGCCAGCAGTGAATTCCTACAGGGAGGGTCCGGCATGAACACTGAAGCTTTCTTT
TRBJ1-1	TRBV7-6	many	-	CASSLELGQNANTEAFF	TGTGCCAGCAGCTTAGAGCTGGGGCAGAATGCGAACACTGAAGCTTTCTTT
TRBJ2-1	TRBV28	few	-	CASSRKASAYNEQFF	TGTGCCAGCAGTCGTAAGGCCTCAGCCTACAATGAGCAGTTCTTC
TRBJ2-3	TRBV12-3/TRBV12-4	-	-	CASSWDAGLVADTQYF	TGTGCCAGCAGTTGGGACGCGGGACTGGTCGCAGATACGCAGTATTTT
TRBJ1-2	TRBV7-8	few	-	CASSGREGMVVYGYTF	TGTGCCAGCAGCGGAAGAGAGGGGATGGTGGTCTATGGCTACACCTTC
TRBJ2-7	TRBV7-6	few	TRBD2	CASSLAGENYEQYF	TGTGCCAGCAGCCTCGCGGGGGAAAACTACGAGCAGTACTTC
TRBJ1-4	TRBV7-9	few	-	CASSRPTTNEKLFF	TGTGCCAGCAGCCGCCCTACAACTAATGAAAAACTGTTTTTT
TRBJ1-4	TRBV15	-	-	CATSRDWPAVERNEKLFF	TGTGCCACCAGCAGAGATTGGCCCGCCGTTGAGAGGAATGAAAAACTGTTTTTT
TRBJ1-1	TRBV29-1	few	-	CSGGGTEAFF	TGCAGCGGGGGGGGGACTGAAGCTTTCTTT
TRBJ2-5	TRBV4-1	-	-	CASSPLGDQETQYF	TGCGCCAGCAGCCCCCTGGGGGATCAAGAGACCCAGTACTTC
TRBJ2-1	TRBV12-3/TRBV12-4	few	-	CASSLVPNEQFF	TGTGCCAGCAGTTTAGTTCCAAATGAGCAGTTCTTC
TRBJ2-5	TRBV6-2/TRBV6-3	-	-	CASRSWGTSGWETQYF	TGTGCCAGCAGATCATGGGGGACTTCGGGATGGGAGACCCAGTACTTC
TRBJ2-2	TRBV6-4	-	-	CASSDSAAGELFF	TGTGCCAGCAGTGACTCCGCCGCCGGGGAGCTGTTTTTT
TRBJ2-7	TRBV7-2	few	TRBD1	CASSTGVRWYEQYF	TGTGCCAGCAGCACAGGGGTTCGATGGTACGAGCAGTACTTC
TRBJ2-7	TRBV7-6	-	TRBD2	CASSLAEGGDEQYF	TGTGCCAGCAGCTTAGCAGAGGGAGGGGACGAGCAGTACTTC
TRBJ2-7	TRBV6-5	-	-	CASGGIEQYF	TGTGCCAGTGGGGGGATCGAGCAGTACTTC
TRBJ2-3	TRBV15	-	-	CATSSGRSSTDTQYF	TGTGCCACCAGCAGCGGAAGGTCTAGCACAGATACGCAGTATTTT
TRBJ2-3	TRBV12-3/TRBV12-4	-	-	CASSLNRPTDTQYF	TGTGCCAGCAGTTTAAACAGGCCCACAGATACGCAGTATTTT
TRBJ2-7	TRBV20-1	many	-	CSARGPLSSYEQYF	TGCAGTGCTAGAGGCCCCCTAAGCTCCTACGAGCAGTACTTC
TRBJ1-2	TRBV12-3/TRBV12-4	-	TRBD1	CASSPGTAYGYTF	TGTGCCAGCAGTCCCGGGACAGCCTATGGCTACACCTTC
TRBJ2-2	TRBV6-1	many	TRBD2	CASSGLAGGAGELFF	TGTGCCAGCAGTGGACTAGCGGGGGGCGCCGGGGAGCTGTTTTTT
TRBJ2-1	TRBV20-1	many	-	CSARSPGDYNEQFF	TGCAGTGCTAGATCGCCTGGCGACTACAATGAGCAGTTCTTC
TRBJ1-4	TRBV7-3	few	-	CASSFRHQRHPTDPRANEKLFF	TGTGCCAGCAGCTTTAGACACCAACGGCACCCAACGGACCCTCGAGCTAATGAAAAACTGTTTTTT
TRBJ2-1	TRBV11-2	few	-	CASGQKRNEQFF	TGTGCCAGCGGGCAAAAGAGGAATGAGCAGTTCTTC
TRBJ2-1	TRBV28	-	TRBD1	CASIGQGVTNEQFF	TGTGCCAGCATCGGACAGGGGGTCACCAATGAGCAGTTCTTC
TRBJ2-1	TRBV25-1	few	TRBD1	CASSADLRGRSYNEQFF	TGTGCCAGCAGTGCTGATCTCAGGGGGCGATCCTACAATGAGCAGTTCTTC
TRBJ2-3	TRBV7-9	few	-	CASSPDLGTQYF	TGTGCCAGCAGCCCCGACTTGGGTACGCAGTATTTT
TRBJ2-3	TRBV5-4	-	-	CASSLEGGELDTQYF	TGTGCCAGCAGCTTGGAGGGGGGTGAGCTTGATACGCAGTATTTT
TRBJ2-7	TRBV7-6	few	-	CASSERQGRGEQYF	TGTGCCAGCAGCGAAAGACAGGGCCGGGGGGAGCAGTACTTC
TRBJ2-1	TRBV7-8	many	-	CASSGMGWQGKTTYNEQFF	TGTGCCAGCAGCGGAATGGGATGGCAGGGGAAGACCACCTACAATGAGCAGTTCTTC
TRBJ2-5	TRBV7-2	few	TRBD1	CASSAGQGAGETQYF	TGTGCCAGCAGCGCAGGACAGGGGGCGGGTGAGACCCAGTACTTC
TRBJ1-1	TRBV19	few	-	CASSIAPKNTEAFF	TGTGCCAGTAGTATAGCACCGAAGAACACTGAAGCTTTCTTT
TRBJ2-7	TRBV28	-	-	CASSLFGGAYYEQYF	TGTGCCAGCAGTTTGTTCGGGGGCGCCTACTACGAGCAGTACTTC
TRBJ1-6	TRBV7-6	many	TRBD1	CASSLGRSTGGSPLHF	TGTGCCAGCAGCTTAGGACGTTCGACAGGGGGTTCACCCCTCCACTTT
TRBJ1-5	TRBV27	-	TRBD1	CASSLSLDRARHF	TGTGCCAGCAGTTTATCGTTGGACAGGGCGCGGCATTTT
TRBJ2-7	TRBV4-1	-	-	CASSILPRVRSTYEQYF	TGCGCCAGCAGCATACTGCCGAGGGTCCGAAGTACCTACGAGCAGTACTTC